Listed below are T cell receptor beta chains from one sample, sequenced in a study of identical twins. TCRdb fed the 5' RACE reads into MiXCR, producing one record per CDR3 protein. The sample holds hundreds of thousands of distinct CDR3 sequences, 20% to 25% seen once. These data were likewise used in another study, on yellow fever vaccine responses in identical twins.

The source material was CD4+ T cells sorted from blood. The source of these receptors is a woman under 30 in good health. Each CDR3 is given with its conserved first and last residue. Each record gives: V gene, J gene, CDR3 protein.

>TRBV18|TRBJ1-4
CASTRTAEGEKLFF
>TRBV5-1|TRBJ2-1
CASNTLLGDEQFF
>TRBV6-5|TRBJ2-7
CASSHPGQGDEQYF
>TRBV12-3/TRBV12-4|TRBJ2-2
CASRRQLANTGELFF
>TRBV2|TRBJ2-2
CASSAGGGRRAGELFF
>TRBV20-1|TRBJ2-1
CSARDSTGHRDEQFF
>TRBV20-1|TRBJ1-4
CSAATRADNEKLFF
>TRBV7-8|TRBJ1-1
CASSPRLKEAFF
>TRBV7-7|TRBJ2-1
CASSVGGSGSSYNEQFF
>TRBV5-1|TRBJ2-7
CASSFTPQGYEQYF
>TRBV2|TRBJ1-1
CASSLQGVSTEAFF
>TRBV20-1|TRBJ2-6
CSVQSGANVLTF
>TRBV10-3|TRBJ1-1
CAIADRGGTEAFF
>TRBV18|TRBJ2-2
CASSLRNPGTHAGTGELFF
>TRBV5-1|TRBJ2-3
CASSYDSGARTDTQYF
>TRBV24-1|TRBJ2-5
CATSVWTDQETQYF
>TRBV18|TRBJ2-3
CASSSGAGTDTQYF
>TRBV5-1|TRBJ2-1
CASSLSNEQFF
>TRBV2|TRBJ2-5
CASSVNSHQETQYF
>TRBV5-1|TRBJ2-5
CASSPGVAGRGETQYF